The rows below give T cell receptor beta chains drawn from one sample of a study of CD8 T cells in ankylosing spondylitis. MiXCR, run by TCRdb on the 5' RACE reads, gives a single entry per CDR3 protein. Of a few hundred thousand distinct CDR3 sequences listed, around 24% are singletons. Material for sequencing was blood, either unsorted or a sorted T cell fraction (not recorded which). The receptor source for this set is a male donor with ankylosing spondylitis. Both conserved end residues are part of each CDR3. Each record gives: D gene, clone size, J gene, V gene, CDR3 protein, CDR3 DNA. A D gene is named only where the DNA matches it firmly. Where a row states a size, it is once, few, many or the class of an expanded clone; other rows omit it.

>NA|NA|TRBJ1-3|TRBV7-2
CASSTAGPGNTIYF
TGTGCCAGCAGCACGGCAGGGCCTGGAAACACCATATATTTT
>NA|NA|TRBJ2-7|TRBV28
CASSHFEQYF
TGTGCCAGCAGTCATTTTGAGCAGTACTTC
>NA|NA|TRBJ1-5|TRBV28
CASSLSTEGQPQHF
TGTGCCAGCAGTTTATCGACAGAAGGTCAGCCCCAGCATTTT
>TRBD2|few|TRBJ2-1|TRBV2
CASSEDRGGYNEQFF
TGTGCCAGCAGTGAAGATCGGGGGGGGTACAATGAGCAGTTCTTC
>NA|NA|TRBJ2-7|TRBV5-1
CASSLDPGPPSYEQYF
TGCGCCAGCAGCTTGGACCCGGGACCTCCTTCCTACGAGCAGTACTTC
>NA|NA|TRBJ2-1|TRBV7-6
CASSQGGYNEQFF
TGTGCCAGCAGCCAGGGGGGGTACAATGAGCAGTTCTTC
>NA|few|TRBJ2-7|TRBV4-1
CASSQGRQYEQYF
TGCGCCAGCAGCCAAGGGCGACAGTACGAGCAGTACTTC
>NA|few|TRBJ2-1|TRBV5-1
CASSLARALAIPYNEQFF
TGCGCCAGCAGCTTGGCCAGAGCATTAGCGATACCCTACAATGAGCAGTTCTTC
>TRBD1|NA|TRBJ2-2|TRBV5-1
CASSSGGAGTGELFF
TGCGCCAGCAGTTCAGGGGGCGCTGGCACCGGGGAGCTGTTTTTT
>TRBD2|NA|TRBJ2-3|TRBV9
CASSVGLEITDTQYF
TGTGCCAGCAGCGTGGGACTAGAAATCACAGATACGCAGTATTTT
>TRBD1|NA|TRBJ2-7|TRBV18
CASSPPAGTGVYEQYF
TGTGCCAGCTCACCACCAGCCGGGACAGGGGTTTACGAGCAGTACTTC
>NA|few|TRBJ2-5|TRBV3-1
CASSQRLGRKETQYF
TGTGCCAGCAGCCAACGTCTGGGAAGGAAAGAGACCCAGTACTTC
>NA|NA|TRBJ2-3|TRBV7-3
CASSNGVSDTQYF
TGTGCCAGCAGCAACGGTGTCTCAGATACGCAGTATTTT
>NA|NA|TRBJ2-3|TRBV6-5
CASSYSGGFSTDTQYF
TGTGCCAGCAGTTACTCGGGTGGGTTTAGCACAGATACGCAGTATTTT
>TRBD2|few|TRBJ2-7|TRBV5-1
CASSTLLAGEQQYF
TGCGCCAGCAGCACCCTACTAGCGGGAGAACAGCAGTACTTC
>NA|NA|TRBJ2-2|TRBV3-1
CASSQPTSSDTGELFF
TGTGCCAGCAGCCAACCGACTAGTTCTGACACCGGGGAGCTGTTTTTT
>NA|NA|TRBJ1-2|TRBV27
CASRLQGTYGGYTF
TGTGCCAGCAGGCTCCAGGGGACCTATGGGGGCTACACCTTC
>NA|NA|TRBJ2-7|TRBV9
CASSVGAEPHEQYF
TGTGCCAGCAGCGTAGGTGCAGAGCCACACGAGCAGTACTTC
>NA|few|TRBJ2-3|TRBV3-1
CASSQGVVSRRADTQYF
TGTGCCAGCAGCCAAGGAGTAGTTAGTCGCAGGGCGGATACGCAGTATTTT
>NA|few|TRBJ2-4|TRBV18
CASSQDRNQNIQYF
TGTGCCAGCTCACAAGACAGAAATCAAAACATTCAGTACTTC
>TRBD2|once|TRBJ2-1|TRBV9
CASSTRTSGNEQFF
TGTGCCAGCAGCACCCGGACTAGCGGCAATGAGCAGTTCTTC
>TRBD2|few|TRBJ2-1|TRBV9
CASSVRSVAGASTFGEQFF
TGTGCCAGCAGCGTACGGTCGGTAGCGGGAGCCAGTACTTTCGGTGAGCAGTTCTTC
>NA|NA|TRBJ2-3|TRBV5-1
CASSLNSGTDTQYF
TGCGCCAGCAGCTTGAACAGCGGCACAGATACGCAGTATTTT
>NA|NA|TRBJ1-2|TRBV7-2
CASSLDGTAYGYTF
TGTGCCAGCAGCTTAGACGGGACTGCATATGGCTACACCTTC
>NA|few|TRBJ2-3|TRBV7-8
CASSLLVVGDTQYF
TGTGCCAGCAGCTTATTGGTGGTTGGGGATACGCAGTATTTT
>TRBD2|NA|TRBJ2-1|TRBV7-9
CASSPGGRPYNEQFF
TGTGCCAGCAGCCCGGGAGGGAGGCCCTACAATGAGCAGTTCTTC
>NA|NA|TRBJ1-4|TRBV4-3
CASSARDGLNEKLFF
TGCGCCAGCAGCGCCCGGGACGGACTTAATGAAAAACTGTTTTTT
>NA|NA|TRBJ2-3|TRBV19
CASADISTDTQYF
TGTGCCAGTGCGGACATTTCCACAGATACGCAGTATTTT
>NA|NA|TRBJ2-7|TRBV2
CASGEGSRAYEQYF
TGTGCCAGCGGCGAGGGTAGCAGGGCCTACGAGCAGTACTTC
>TRBD2|NA|TRBJ2-1|TRBV18
CASSPGVAGYNEQFF
TGTGCCAGCTCACCCGGGGTAGCGGGGTACAATGAGCAGTTCTTC
>NA|NA|TRBJ1-5|TRBV6-2/TRBV6-3
CASRYYQPQHF
TGTGCCAGCAGGTATTATCAGCCCCAGCATTTT
>TRBD2|NA|TRBJ2-7|TRBV5-1
CASSSGLAVDEQYF
TGCGCCAGCAGCTCCGGACTAGCAGTCGACGAGCAGTACTTC
>NA|many|TRBJ1-6|TRBV6-1
CASSTERVSSPLHF
TGTGCCAGCAGCACTGAGAGGGTATCTTCACCCCTCCACTTT
>NA|few|TRBJ2-7|TRBV30
CAWSAGLSYEQYF
TGTGCCTGGAGTGCAGGGTTGTCCTACGAGCAGTACTTC
>NA|few|TRBJ2-1|TRBV20-1
CSARRQSSYNEQFF
TGCAGTGCTCGGCGGCAGAGCTCCTACAATGAGCAGTTCTTC
>TRBD2|NA|TRBJ2-2|TRBV7-3
CASSYLGGGNTGELFF
TGCGCCAGCAGCTATCTTGGCGGGGGGAACACCGGGGAGCTGTTTTTT
>NA|NA|TRBJ2-7|TRBV7-2
CASSPVAQIYEQYF
TGTGCCAGCAGCCCCGTGGCACAGATCTACGAGCAGTACTTC
>NA|few|TRBJ1-2|TRBV29-1
CSVEVKQVHGGYGYTF
TGCAGCGTTGAAGTTAAACAGGTTCATGGAGGGTATGGCTACACCTTC
>NA|many|TRBJ2-3|TRBV20-1
CSAKGGLTDTQYF
TGCAGTGCTAAGGGCGGACTCACAGATACGCAGTATTTT
>TRBD2|NA|TRBJ2-7|TRBV5-1
CASSWGTSGNYEQYF
TGCGCCAGCAGCTGGGGGACTAGCGGGAACTACGAGCAGTACTTC
>NA|NA|TRBJ1-2|TRBV6-5
CASSYDDVSGYTF
TGTGCCAGCAGTTACGATGACGTGAGCGGCTACACCTTC
>NA|many|TRBJ1-5|TRBV15
CATSRGGGDQPQHF
TGTGCCACCAGCAGAGGAGGGGGGGATCAGCCCCAGCATTTT
>NA|NA|TRBJ1-6|TRBV10-2
CASSKTSSYNSPLHF
TGCGCCAGCAGTAAGACAAGCTCCTATAATTCACCCCTCCACTTT
>TRBD2|few|TRBJ2-7|TRBV18
CASSGGGLAGGNEQYF
TGTGCCAGCTCAGGCGGAGGACTAGCGGGAGGAAACGAGCAGTACTTC
>NA|few|TRBJ2-3|TRBV5-1
CASKEAGAPSTDTQYF
TGCGCCAGCAAAGAAGCAGGGGCCCCTAGCACAGATACGCAGTATTTT